Below, 8 T cell receptor beta chains from the same sample are listed, as sequenced in a study of regulatory T cells in long-lasting Graves disease. The sample's time point: newly diagnosed GD, antithyroid drugs for less than 3 months. The TCR library was prepared using RNA isolated from PBMCs. In building TCR beta libraries, iRepertoire HTBI primers were used together with Arm-PCR of CDR3 regions. TCRdb processed the multiplex PCR reads anew with MiXCR; each CDR3 protein has one entry. Altogether approximately 300,000 distinct CDR3 sequences are present, more than 15% being singletons, with the ten largest covering roughly 35%. The source was peripheral blood mononuclear cells (PBMCs), collected at new diagnosis, from a patient treated with antithyroid drugs. These receptors originate from a female donor with Graves disease.

The gene calls are TRBV30 and TRBJ2-5, with TRBD2 matching over 10 bases. The CDR3 extends over 16 amino acids. From germline, CDR1 is GTSNPN and CDR2 SVGIG (reference sequence). The junction had 10 bases not matched to a gene; V was cut back by 2 bases and J by 4 bases. Here the CDR3 DNA reads TGTGCCTGGAGTATAGCCAGCGGGAGGGGAGTAGAGACCCAGTACTTC. It is translated as CAWSIASGRGVETQYF.

This clonotype was seen many times. For the CDR3, the DNA is TGTGCCAGCAAGGGACTAGGGGAAGAGACCCAGTACTTC. This codes for CASKGLGEETQYF. The chain carries TRBV12-3 or TRBV12-4 and TRBJ2-5, with 8 positions matching TRBD2. This CDR3 has 13 amino acids. V lost 7 bases, J lost 3 bases, and 4 bases stayed unmatched.

This clonotype was seen at least ten times. The rearrangement links TRBV5-1 to TRBJ1-5, with 8 nucleotides matching TRBD1. The CDR3 has 15 amino acids. Trimming cost V 4 bases and J 4 bases; bases outside gene matches: 7. Germline V lookup: CDR1 SGHRS, CDR2 YFSETQ. Written as DNA, the CDR3 is TGCGCCAGCAGCAGGGGGACAGGCGGTAATCAGCCCCAGCATTTT. It specifies CASSRGTGGNQPQHF.

V is TRBV10-3 and J is TRBJ1-4, with D hard to call. CDR1 is ENHRY, CDR2 SYGVKD, per germline. Trimming took off 11 bases at V and 8 bases at J, with 15 bases between the two ends. The length of the CDR3 is 12 residues. The CDR3 DNA reads as TGTGCCGCCGGAAGGGTGGACGAAAAACTGTTTTTT. Protein: CAAGRVDEKLFF.

In its sample, this clonotype was seen many times. The genes are TRBV7-9 and TRBJ1-1; D is possibly TRBD1 (6 bases). Trimming shortened V by 1 base and J by 5 bases, and 11 bases separated the two germline ends. The length of the CDR3 is 14 residues. The germline V gene encodes CDR1 SEHNR and CDR2 FQNEAQ (reference sequence). The CDR3 loop reads CASSLGGPGTEAFF. CDR3 sequence (DNA): TGTGCCAGCAGCTTAGGGGGGCCGGGGACTGAAGCTTTCTTT. The full variable domain, in which reference TRBV7-9 and TRBJ1-1 provide the parts outside the CDR3, is DTGVSQNPRHKITKRGQNVTFRCDPISEHNRLYWYRQTLGQGPEFLTYFQNEAQLEKSRLLSDRFSAERPKGSFSTLEIQRTEQGDSAMYLCASSLGGPGTEAFFGQGTRLTVV.

This clonotype has only a few counts. A much larger clone lies one base from this, so it may be a read error. The limits of the CDR3 on the DNA are not certain, so only TCRdb's listed CDR3 is given. This chain uses TRBV28 with TRBJ2-1; the DNA was not compared with TRBD2, the D call given in the table. Germline V gene data show CDR1 as MDHEN and CDR2 as SYDVKM. The CDR3 is 13 residues long, ends included. CDR3 residues: CASSFASGNGRFF.

This clonotype was observed a handful of times. The genes are TRBV7-9 and TRBJ1-1; 8 nucleotides line up with TRBD1. Germline loops: CDR1 SEHNR, CDR2 FQNEAQ (reference sequence). Germline trimming cut 5 bases from V and 3 bases from J; bases unmatched to any gene: 5. This CDR3 is 14 amino acids long. Here the CDR3 DNA reads TGTGCCAGCAGCCGGACAGGGTCGGACACTGAAGCTTTCTTT. It specifies CASSRTGSDTEAFF.

This clonotype was observed many times. The V call is TRBV6-5, the J call TRBJ1-3; weak D call: TRBD1 (5 bases). V lost 2 bases, J lost 0 bases, and 14 bases lay in between. Germline loops: CDR1 MNHEY, CDR2 SVGAGI. This CDR3 comprises 17 residues. CDR3 protein: CASSYGGSGYSGNTIYF. The CDR3 DNA follows: TGTGCCAGCAGTTACGGGGGGTCTGGGTACTCTGGAAACACCATATATTTT.